These T cell receptor beta chains were read from a single sample in a study of T cell changes during pregnancy in multiple sclerosis. Assay: immunoSEQ multiplex PCR; the TCRdb copy retains only in-frame clones and omits some. Here the sample spans about 87,000 clones, about 94% being singletons. Source: peripheral blood, taken in the third trimester of pregnancy. The origin of the receptors is a female donor in good health, enrolled as a control in a pregnancy study. The CDR3 runs from the conserved cysteine through the conserved F or W. The D gene is left open where the match is weak. Clone sizes are given selectively: once, few, many, or a class where the clone is expanded.

>TRBV5-1|NA|TRBJ2-1|NA
CASSLSGGYNEQFF
TGCGCCAGCAGCTTGTCTGGAGGTTACAATGAGCAGTTCTTC
>TRBV29-1|NA|TRBJ2-3|NA
CSVGTDTQYF
TGCAGCGTCGGCACAGATACGCAGTATTTT
>TRBV28|NA|TRBJ2-7|NA
CASSFFLADSYEQYF
TGTGCCAGCAGTTTCTTCCTAGCCGACTCCTACGAGCAGTACTTC
>TRBV29-1|NA|TRBJ2-1|NA
CSVESGISYNEQFF
TGCAGCGTTGAATCGGGGATCTCCTACAATGAGCAGTTCTTC
>TRBV30|NA|TRBJ2-1|NA
CAWNRQAMGDNEQFF
TGTGCCTGGAACCGACAGGCGATGGGGGACAATGAGCAGTTCTTC
>TRBV2|once|TRBJ2-1|NA
CASSEQIGGNYNEQFF
TGTGCCAGCAGTGAACAAATCGGCGGGAACTACAATGAGCAGTTCTTC
>TRBV28|NA|TRBJ2-2|TRBD2
CASSLSGRGAGELFF
TGTGCCAGCAGTTTAAGCGGGAGGGGGGCCGGGGAGCTGTTTTTT
>TRBV5-1|NA|TRBJ2-7|NA
CASSRGGSSNEQYF
TGCGCCAGCTCCCGAGGGGGTTCTAGCAACGAGCAGTACTTC
>TRBV6-4|NA|TRBJ2-2|NA
CASSPFSGANTGELFF
TGTGCCAGCAGTCCCTTTTCAGGGGCAAACACCGGGGAGCTGTTTTTT
>TRBV4-1|NA|TRBJ2-5|NA
CASSRGVPGETQYF
TGCGCCAGCAGCCGGGGGGTCCCGGGAGAGACCCAGTACTTC
>TRBV7-9|once|TRBJ2-3|NA
CASSPLGGDTQYF
TGTGCCAGCAGCCCTTTAGGGGGAGATACGCAGTATTTT
>TRBV28|NA|TRBJ2-7|TRBD1
CASSTPGGKVYEQYF
TGTGCCAGCAGTACGCCAGGGGGCAAGGTGTACGAGCAGTACTTC
>TRBV5-4|NA|TRBJ2-3|TRBD2
CASSFGSGRGDTQYF
TGTGCCAGCAGCTTCGGTAGCGGGAGGGGGGATACGCAGTATTTT
>TRBV5-1|NA|TRBJ2-1|TRBD2
CASSVLAGGYNEQFF
TGCGCCAGCAGCGTACTAGCGGGAGGATACAATGAGCAGTTCTTC
>TRBV10-3|NA|TRBJ2-7|TRBD1
CAISESGQGYEQYF
TGTGCCATCAGTGAGTCTGGACAGGGCTACGAGCAGTACTTC
>TRBV7-2|once|TRBJ2-7|NA
CASSLAGRSYEQYF
TGTGCCAGCAGCTTAGCGGGCAGGTCCTACGAGCAGTACTTC
>TRBV19|once|TRBJ2-1|TRBD1
CASSFRGYEQFF
TGTGCCAGTAGTTTCAGGGGGTATGAGCAGTTCTTC
>TRBV6-6|NA|TRBJ1-1|NA
CASSYPGHLTEAFF
TGTGCCAGCAGTTACCCGGGACACCTCACTGAAGCTTTCTTT
>TRBV9|NA|TRBJ2-7|TRBD2
CASSVSGSGYEQYF
TGTGCCAGCAGCGTAAGCGGGAGCGGCTACGAGCAGTACTTC
>TRBV9|NA|TRBJ2-7|NA
CASSVAPGEAYEQYF
TGTGCCAGCAGCGTAGCTCCGGGAGAAGCCTACGAGCAGTACTTC
>TRBV7-8|NA|TRBJ2-1|TRBD1
CASSHEQGPHNEQFF
TGTGCCAGCAGCCACGAACAGGGGCCTCACAATGAGCAGTTCTTC
>TRBV6-1|NA|TRBJ2-7|TRBD1
CASRNQGAHEEQYF
TGTGCCAGCAGGAACCAGGGGGCCCATGAGGAGCAGTACTTC
>TRBV29-1|NA|TRBJ1-3|TRBD1
CSADTGDSGNTIYF
TGCAGCGCTGATACAGGGGATTCTGGAAACACCATATATTTT
>TRBV9|NA|TRBJ2-7|NA
CASSAPTGHPLSYEQYF
TGTGCCAGCAGCGCACCAACGGGACACCCATTGAGCTACGAGCAGTACTTC
>TRBV28|NA|TRBJ2-3|NA
CASRSSTDTQYF
TGTGCCAGCCGGTCAAGCACAGATACGCAGTATTTT
>TRBV27|NA|TRBJ2-7|NA
CASSLSDSYEQYF
TGTGCCAGCAGTTTATCGGACAGCTACGAGCAGTACTTC